This T cell receptor (beta chain) was recorded in a study of blood T cell repertoires in COVID-19. Libraries were prepared by immunoSEQ multiplex PCR; TCRdb keeps only in-frame clonotypes and omits some of them. The data show around 150,000 clones, roughly 80% seen once. With 4 bases clipped from V and 0 bases from J, the junction kept 13 bases outside the gene matches. The CDR3 loop spans 18 amino acids. The germline V gene encodes CDR1 SGHRS and CDR2 YFSETQ. The receptor was derived from a man in his 70s with acute or convalescent COVID-19. Sequencing used peripheral blood. J is TRBJ2-7 and V is TRBV5-1; the match to TRBD2 covers 10 bases. CDR3 protein: CASSPQPTSGLSSYEQYF. CDR3 in DNA: TGCGCCAGCAGCCCCCAGCCGACTAGCGGGCTAAGCTCCTACGAGCAGTACTTC.